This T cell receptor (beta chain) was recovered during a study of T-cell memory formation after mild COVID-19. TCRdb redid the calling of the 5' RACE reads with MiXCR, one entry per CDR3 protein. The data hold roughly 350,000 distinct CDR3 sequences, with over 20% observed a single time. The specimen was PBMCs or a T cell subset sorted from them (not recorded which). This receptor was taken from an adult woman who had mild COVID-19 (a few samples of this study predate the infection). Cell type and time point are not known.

CDR3 residues: CASSPGLAGVGNIQYF. The CDR3 DNA follows: TGTGCCAGCAGCCCCGGACTAGCGGGCGTCGGAAACATTCAGTACTTC. The chain has TRBV4-2 and TRBJ2-4, with 11 bases aligning to TRBD2. CDR1 and CDR2 from the germline V gene are LGHNA and YNFKEQ. CDR3 size: 16 residues. With V trimmed by 4 bases and J by 6 bases, 8 bases remained unmatched.